The 8 T cell receptor beta chains below were found in one sample sequenced in a study of siplizumab effects on memory and regulatory T cells. Sequencing was performed with immunoSEQ multiplex PCR; in TCRdb, only in-frame clones are kept and a portion is missing. Here the sample spans around 100,000 clones, roughly 93% being singletons. The sample taken for sequencing was non-Treg CD4+ T cells sorted from blood. The receptors were gathered from a human donor in good health.

As to this clone: This sample includes further DNA sequences coding for the same CDR3. The rearrangement uses TRBV5-1 and TRBJ1-5; perhaps TRBD1 as D (5 bases). The germline CDR1 and CDR2 sequences are SGHRS and YFSETQ. The V end was cut by 2 bases, the J end by 4 bases, with 10 bases between. The CDR3 consists of 14 residues. The CDR3 DNA reads as TGCGCCAGCAGCTTAGGGGCCTCAAATCAGCCCCAGCATTTT. Its translation is CASSLGASNQPQHF.

J is TRBJ2-7 and V is TRBV11-2, with D perhaps TRBD1 (5 bases). The V end lost 5 bases, the J end lost 3 bases, and 8 bases lay between the germline ends. The CDR3 consists of 12 residues. Germline-derived CDR1 and CDR2 are SGHAT and FQNNGV. CDR3 region: CASSPRGYEQYF. The CDR3 DNA sequence: TGTGCCAGCAGCCCTAGGGGCTACGAGCAGTACTTC.

This clone was detected once. The rearrangement uses TRBV10-2 and TRBJ1-1, with a weak D call TRBD1 (5 bases). The CDR3 is 13 residues long. From germline, CDR1 is WSHSY and CDR2 SAAADI. V lost 8 bases and J lost 5, with 15 bases in between. For the CDR3, the DNA is TGCGCCAGCGGGCGACAGAAGGAAACTGAAGCTTTCTTT. It encodes CASGRQKETEAFF.

The rearrangement links TRBV7-3 to TRBJ2-1, with D possibly being TRBD1 or TRBD2 (5 bases each). V was clipped by 5 bases and J by 5 bases, with 22 bases between them. CDR3 size: 17 residues. Germline assignment: CDR1 SGHTA and CDR2 FQGTGA. The CDR3 is CASSPRASWGKDNEQFF. The CDR3, as DNA: TGTGCCAGCAGCCCCCGTGCTAGCTGGGGGAAGGACAATGAGCAGTTCTTC.

The J gene is TRBJ2-4, the V gene TRBV19; 8 bases align to TRBD1. Germline V CDR1 and CDR2: LNHDA, SQIVND (reference sequence). The CDR3 covers 16 residues. The V segment lost 3 bases and the J segment 0 bases; nucleotides outside the gene matches: 4. CDR3 bases: TGTGCCAGTAGTATTCGGGACAGGCTAGCCAAAAACATTCAGTACTTC. As protein: CASSIRDRLAKNIQYF.

This chain joins TRBV30 and TRBJ1-4, with D possibly matching TRBD1 (5 bases). The CDR3 is 13 amino acids. Trimming removed 4 bases at V and 7 bases at J, with 13 bases between. Germline assignment: CDR1 GTSNPN and CDR2 SVGIG (reference sequence). CDR3 bases: TGTGCCTGGACCAGGGACCCCCCTGAAAAACTGTTTTTT. It codes for CAWTRDPPEKLFF.

The rearrangement uses TRBV28 and TRBJ2-5; 7 bases line up with TRBD1. Germline CDR1 MDHEN, CDR2 SYDVKM. The CDR3 is 13 residues long. The junction had 11 bases not matched to a gene; V was cut back by 7 bases and J by 9 bases. CDR3 loop: CASKGAELGAQYF. The CDR3 bases are TGTGCCAGCAAGGGGGCGGAGCTCGGGGCCCAGTACTTC.

V usage is TRBV9 and J usage is TRBJ2-1; either TRBD1 or TRBD2 may supply D (5 bases each). Germline V gene lookup returns CDR1 SGDLS and CDR2 YYNGEE. The CDR3 length is 13 residues. V was clipped by 1 base and J by 7 bases, with 9 bases between them. For the CDR3, the DNA is TGTGCCAGCAGCGTAATTTGGGGGAATGAGCAGTTCTTC. It translates to CASSVIWGNEQFF.